The 28 T cell receptor beta chains below all came from one sample that was sequenced in a study of patients and donors after allogeneic stem cell transplantation. TCRdb recomputed calls from the RT-PCR reads with MiXCR, one row per CDR3 protein. The sample shows roughly 960,000 distinct CDR3 sequences, roughly 18% of them seen only once. Sequenced: blood, either unsorted or a sorted T cell fraction (not recorded which). Every receptor here comes from a human donor who was either an allogeneic HSCT recipient or a stem cell or donor lymphocyte infusion donor (not recorded which). It is not recorded whose cells these are; they may come from a transplant donor.

CDR3 amino acids: CASSPLAPAEPSEQYF. CDR3 nucleotide sequence: TGTGCCAGCTCACCACTAGCACCAGCGGAGCCTAGCGAGCAGTACTTC. This chain uses TRBV18 with TRBJ2-7; perhaps TRBD2 as D (5 bases). CDR1 and CDR2 from the germline V gene are KGHSH and LQKENI. This CDR3 comprises 16 residues. Trimming cost V 1 base and J 6 bases, with 19 bases left between them.

This clonotype was detected many times. The gene calls are TRBV12-3 or TRBV12-4 and TRBJ2-2, with D perhaps matching TRBD2 (6 bases). The CDR3 runs 13 residues. V gave up 6 bases and J gave up 5 bases, with 10 bases separating them. The CDR3 loop is CASRALATGELFF. The DNA of the CDR3 is TGTGCCAGCAGGGCCCTAGCGACCGGGGAGCTGTTTTTT.

This clonotype has just a few counts. V and J are TRBV25-1 and TRBJ1-6; 8 nucleotides match TRBD1. From germline, CDR1 is MGHDK and CDR2 SYGVNS. This CDR3 is built from 15 residues. J gave up 9 bases and V 4 bases, and 8 bases lay outside the gene matches. This CDR3 reads CASSGRTGTGSPLHF. The CDR3 nucleotides read TGTGCCAGCAGTGGGCGGACAGGGACGGGTTCACCCCTCCACTTT.

This clonotype was detected a few times. The CDR3 spells CASSYGGGRRNEQFF. CDR3 nucleotides: TGTGCCAGCAGTTACGGTGGCGGGAGGAGAAATGAGCAGTTCTTC. The chain combines TRBV6-5 with TRBJ2-1; 8 nucleotides align to TRBD2. The CDR3 length is 15 residues. The germline V gene has CDR1 MNHEY and CDR2 SVGAGI. V gave up 2 bases and J gave up 7 bases; unmatched junction bases: 7.

V usage is TRBV20-1 and J usage is TRBJ2-7; TRBD2 aligns across 11 bases. The V gene end was trimmed by 6 bases and the J gene end by 2 bases; junction bases not matched to a gene: 6. The CDR3 is made up of 14 amino acids. The germline gives CDR1 DFQATT, CDR2 SNEGSKA (reference sequence). The DNA of the CDR3 is TGCAGTGCCCCCTTAGCGGGAGGGCCCTACGAGCAGTACTTC. It encodes CSAPLAGGPYEQYF.

There are a few counts of this clonotype. This rearrangement joins TRBV6-6 to TRBJ2-1; D remains ambiguous. Germline values: CDR1 MNHNY, CDR2 SVGAGI (reference sequence). The CDR3 has 13 residues. The ends were cut back, 1 base at V and 5 bases at J, with 6 bases in the middle. The CDR3 sequence is CASSYWQNNEQFF. CDR3 bases: TGTGCCAGCAGTTACTGGCAGAACAATGAGCAGTTCTTC.

This clonotype was found a few times. The V call is TRBV10-3, the J call TRBJ2-5; possibly TRBD1 or TRBD2 for D (6 bases each). The V gene's germline CDR1 is ENHRY and CDR2 SYGVKD. Trimming pared 6 bases from V and 5 bases from J, leaving 16 bases between. The CDR3 is 14 amino acids. The CDR3 reads CAIRDSGPGETQYF. In DNA form, the CDR3 reads TGTGCCATCAGGGACAGCGGGCCCGGGGAGACCCAGTACTTC.

This clonotype came up a few times. The gene calls are TRBV20-1 and TRBJ2-7; D is ambiguous. The CDR3 is 12 amino acids. V shed 5 bases and J shed 3 bases, with 11 bases lying between them. Per the germline V gene, CDR1 is DFQATT and CDR2 is SNEGSKA (reference sequence). The CDR3 protein is CSAPRSLYEQYF. In DNA form, the CDR3 reads TGCAGTGCTCCCCGCAGCCTCTACGAGCAGTACTTC.

This clonotype was recorded a few times. The gene calls are TRBV9 and TRBJ1-1, with 7 bases lining up with TRBD1. Losses at the gene ends were 0 bases for V and 7 bases for J; bases not matched to a gene: 6. Germline V CDR1 and CDR2: SGDLS, YYNGEE. CDR3 size: 14 residues. The chain's CDR3 is CASSVATGQHEAFF. The CDR3, as DNA: TGTGCCAGCAGCGTAGCTACGGGACAGCATGAAGCTTTCTTT.

This chain links TRBV30 with TRBJ1-1; D is unclear. The CDR3 contains 12 residues. Deletions cut 1 base from V and 6 bases from J, with 9 bases between. CDR1 and CDR2 (germline): GTSNPN, SVGIG (reference sequence). The CDR3 nucleotides are TGTGCCTGGAGTGCGTCGCGGGCTGAAGCTTTCTTT. This encodes CAWSASRAEAFF.

The table lists this clonotype with a few counts. The chain links TRBV2 to TRBJ1-5, with 8 bases fitting TRBD1. Germline V CDR1 and CDR2: SNHLY, FYNNEI. V was clipped by 4 bases and J by 6 bases; unmatched bases: 2. The CDR3 is made up of 13 amino acids. CDR3 nucleotides: TGTGCCAGCAGTGGACAGGGGACTCAGCCCCAGCATTTT. Protein product: CASSGQGTQPQHF.

CDR3 sequence: CASSPPKGNTIYF. As DNA, the CDR3 is TGTGCCAGCAGCCCCCCCAAGGGAAACACCATATATTTT. The genes are TRBV7-8 and TRBJ1-3; D remains unclear. V lost 5 bases and J 4 bases, leaving 9 bases between the germline ends. Germline CDR1 and CDR2: SGHVS and FQNEAQ. The CDR3 is 13 residues long.

With respect to this clonotype: The junction shows a germline mismatch at one end, possibly a read error. This chain joins TRBV20-1 and TRBJ2-7; TRBD2 matches at 13 bases. This CDR3 region has 11 residues. Germline CDR1 and CDR2: DFQATT and SNEGSKA (reference sequence). The CDR3 DNA reads as TGCAGCGCCTTAACTAGCGGGAGGGCCCACTTC. It encodes CSALTSGRAHF.

A few counts support this clonotype. V is TRBV6-5 and J is TRBJ1-4; tentatively, D is TRBD1 (5 bases). This CDR3 is 16 amino acids long. The V gene lost 2 bases and the J gene lost 0 bases, with 10 bases spanning the gap. Per the germline V gene, CDR1 is MNHEY and CDR2 is SVGAGI. CDR3 in amino acids: CASSYLTAATNEKLFF. The CDR3 nucleotides read TGTGCCAGCAGTTACCTGACAGCTGCAACTAATGAAAAACTGTTTTTT.

This clonotype was counted between two and nine times. CDR3 sequence: CASSQIKVLGSDTQYF. CDR3 nucleotides: TGTGCCAGCAGTCAGATTAAGGTATTGGGTTCAGATACGCAGTATTTT. This chain connects TRBV27 to TRBJ2-3; D is ambiguous. The germline V gene encodes CDR1 MNHEY and CDR2 SMNVEV (reference sequence). The CDR3 is 16 amino acids. V was trimmed by 5 bases and J by 4 bases, leaving 19 bases between them.

The V call is TRBV20-1, the J call TRBJ2-1; D unclear. CDR3 length: 13 amino acids. Germline-derived CDR1 and CDR2 are DFQATT and SNEGSKA (reference sequence). V was shortened by 0 bases and J by 8 bases, with 11 bases between the two germline ends. The CDR3 here is CSARDLGRHEQFF. In DNA, the CDR3 is TGCAGTGCTAGAGATCTAGGCAGACATGAGCAGTTCTTC.

In this sample, this clonotype turned up a few times. The chain joins TRBV20-1 to TRBJ2-1, with 7 bases aligning to TRBD2. The junction had 14 bases not matched to a gene; V was cut back by 6 bases and J by 6 bases. There are 15 residues in the CDR3. From germline, CDR1 is DFQATT and CDR2 SNEGSKA (reference sequence). The CDR3 region has the DNA TGCAGTGCGGAAGCGGCTAGCGGATCGAGCAATGAGCAGTTCTTC. This codes for CSAEAASGSSNEQFF.

The chain combines TRBV3-1 with TRBJ1-2, with 11 bases identical to TRBD1. Germline assignment: CDR1 LGHDT and CDR2 YNNKEL (reference sequence). The CDR3 consists of 18 residues. J lost 5 bases, V lost 1 base, and 12 bases had no gene match. DNA of the CDR3: TGTGCCAGCAGCCAAGGATCCCGGACAGGGGGCCCAAGGTATGGCTACACCTTC. This gives the protein CASSQGSRTGGPRYGYTF.

A few counts support this clonotype. This chain joins TRBV2 and TRBJ2-7; D may be TRBD2 (6 bases). The germline gives CDR1 SNHLY, CDR2 FYNNEI. V was pared by 7 bases and J by 2 bases, with 21 bases between. The CDR3 consists of 16 residues. CDR3 sequence reads: CASKSGPGMATYEQYF. CDR3 bases: TGTGCCAGCAAGAGCGGGCCGGGGATGGCCACCTACGAGCAGTACTTC.

This sequence joins TRBV9 and TRBJ1-1; D is undetermined. Germline assignment: CDR1 SGDLS and CDR2 YYNGEE. The CDR3 covers 13 residues. The germline V and J ends were trimmed by 0 bases and 1 base, with 4 bases remaining between them. This chain's CDR3 is CASSVARNTEAFF. The CDR3 DNA sequence: TGTGCCAGCAGCGTAGCCAGGAACACTGAAGCTTTCTTT. The whole variable domain, remainder taken from reference TRBV9 and TRBJ1-1, is DSGVTQTPKHLITATGQRVTLRCSPRSGDLSVYWYQQSLDQGLQFLIQYYNGEERAKGNILERFSAQQFPDLHSELNLSSLELGDSALYFCASSVARNTEAFFGQGTRLTVV.

The count of this clonotype is one. The J gene is TRBJ2-7, the V gene TRBV20-1, with 8 bases matching TRBD1. Per germline, CDR1 DFQATT and CDR2 SNEGSKA (reference sequence). This CDR3 comprises 14 residues. With V trimmed by 3 bases and J by 2 bases, 6 bases remained unmatched. As DNA, the CDR3 is TGCAGTGCTAGTACCGGGACAGGTCCCTACGAGCAGTACTTC. Translated, it gives CSASTGTGPYEQYF.

This clonotype was picked up many times. The chain uses TRBV7-9 and TRBJ2-5; D perhaps matches TRBD2 (5 bases). With 1 base removed from V and 5 bases from J, the gap between germline ends came to 8 bases. Germline V gene sequence: CDR1 SEHNR, CDR2 FQNEAQ (reference sequence). This CDR3 region has 13 residues. CDR3: CASSLGGKETQYF. CDR3 sequence (DNA): TGTGCCAGCAGCTTAGGAGGGAAGGAGACCCAGTACTTC.

This chain joins TRBV29-1 and TRBJ2-7; 7 bases line up with TRBD1. This CDR3 has 12 residues. The germline V gene has CDR1 SQVTM and CDR2 ANQGSEA. Trimming at V came to 7 bases and at J to 5 bases, leaving 8 bases not matched to a gene. DNA of the CDR3: TGCAGCGGCTCCGAAAGGGGGCACGAGCAGTACTTC. This translates into CSGSERGHEQYF.

This chain joins TRBV29-1 and TRBJ2-1; perhaps TRBD2 as D (5 bases). The CDR3 is 15 amino acids. Germline V gene data show CDR1 as SQVTM and CDR2 as ANQGSEA. V lost 4 bases to trimming and J lost 7 bases, with 20 bases between them. As DNA, the CDR3 is TGCAGCGTTGGAAGTTATGTGGGAGACGAAAATGAGCAGTTCTTC. Translating gives CSVGSYVGDENEQFF.

CDR3: CAISGQTEAQYF. The DNA of the CDR3 is TGTGCCATCAGCGGACAGACCGAGGCCCAGTACTTC. The gene calls are TRBV10-3 and TRBJ2-5; a weak D match, TRBD1 (6 bases). With 6 bases removed from V and 9 bases from J, the gap between germline ends came to 14 bases. The CDR3 contains 12 residues. The germline CDR1 and CDR2 sequences are ENHRY and SYGVKD.

The chain carries TRBV6-1 and TRBJ2-2; 9 bases line up with TRBD2. Germline lookup yields CDR1 MNHNS and CDR2 SASEGT. The CDR3 length is 17 residues. After removal of 6 bases from V and 7 bases from J, the junction contained 15 bases not matched to a gene. CDR3 in amino acids: CASSWGGAGGLSGELFF. In DNA form, the CDR3 reads TGTGCCAGCAGCTGGGGGGGCGCGGGAGGGCTGAGCGGGGAGCTGTTTTTT.

The gene calls are TRBV7-2 and TRBJ1-3; D possibly corresponds to TRBD1 (5 bases). The CDR3 spans 16 residues. V was trimmed by 2 bases and J by 0 bases, leaving 11 bases between them. Germline lookup yields CDR1 SGHTA and CDR2 FQGNSA. For the CDR3, the DNA is TGTGCCAGCAGCTTACACAGGCCGAGCTCTGGAAACACCATATATTTT. This encodes CASSLHRPSSGNTIYF.

This clonotype has a handful of counts. This sequence joins TRBV5-1 and TRBJ2-3, with no clear D. Germline V gene lookup returns CDR1 SGHRS and CDR2 YFSETQ. V lost 3 bases to trimming and J lost 5 bases, with 13 bases between them. The CDR3 loop spans 14 amino acids. Here the CDR3 DNA reads TGCGCCAGCAGCTGGGCTCAAATGAGAGATACGCAGTATTTT. The encoded protein is CASSWAQMRDTQYF.